This T cell receptor (beta chain) was recovered during a study of HIV-infected patients and healthy controls. Germline loops: CDR1 SNHLY, CDR2 FYNNEI. Between the trimmed V and J ends, which lost 4 bases and 0 bases, there was a span of 6 bases. The CDR3 has 13 residues. Using its own MiXCR run on the 5' RACE reads, TCRdb lists one record per CDR3 protein. This sample yields some 67,000 distinct CDR3 sequences, of which about 16% are seen a single time; approximately 5.4% belongs to the top ten. Sequencing was carried out using CD4+ T cells from blood. The chain couples TRBV2 to TRBJ1-1; D uncertain. The receptor was isolated from a human donor in good health. CDR3 in amino acids: CASSVGMNTEAFF. The CDR3 nucleotides are TGTGCCAGCAGTGTGGGGATGAACACTGAAGCTTTCTTT. Supplemented by reference TRBV2 and TRBJ1-1, the full variable domain reads EPEVTQTPSHQVTQMGQEVILRCVPISNHLYFYWYRQILGQKVEFLVSFYNNEISEKSEIFDDQFSVERPDGSNFTLKIRSTKLEDSAMYFCASSVGMNTEAFFGQGTRLTVV.